Given below is one TCR beta chain in context. The antigen is not known. The data derive from a study of regulatory T cells in long-lasting Graves disease. Study-wide points: Authors noted too few samples as a limitation.

Construction of TCR beta libraries relied on iRepertoire HTBI primers and on Arm-PCR targeting CDR3 regions. MiXCR, run by TCRdb on the multiplex PCR reads, gives a single entry per CDR3 protein. The sample includes a few hundred thousand distinct CDR3 sequences, roughly 21% seen only once; the top ten take around 13%. Time point of the sample: newly diagnosed GD, antithyroid drugs for less than 3 months. RNA isolated from PBMCs was used to make the TCR library. All patients originated from an endocrinology department located in Xi'an, China. There are 13 residues in the CDR3. V shed 5 bases and J 7 bases; nucleotides not matched to a gene: 5. The V gene's germline CDR1 is MDHEN and CDR2 SYDVKM.

This material consisted of peripheral blood mononuclear cells (PBMCs), taken at new diagnosis, from a patient treated with antithyroid drugs. The clonotype comes from a female donor with Graves disease. The chain recombines TRBV28 with TRBJ2-1; 7 bases are a match to TRBD1. The CDR3 reads CASSARQGNEQFF. The CDR3 DNA sequence: TGTGCCAGCAGTGCCCGACAGGGAAATGAGCAGTTCTTC. The full variable domain, with the rest looked up from reference TRBV28 and TRBJ2-1, is DVKVTQSSRYLVKRTGEKVFLECVQDMDHENMFWYRQDPGLGLRLIYFSYDVKMKEKGDIPEGYSVSREKKERFSLILESASTNQTSMYLCASSARQGNEQFFGPGTRLTVL.